Listed here are 22 T cell receptor beta chains from one sample, sequenced in a study of OX40 agonist ivuxolimab in advanced cancers. The protocol was immunoSEQ multiplex PCR, while the TCRdb copy is restricted to in-frame clones and leaves out a portion. This sample has 17,000 or so clones, with around 73% found just once. Sequencing was performed on CD4+ or CD8+ T cells sorted from blood, taken in a trial of the OX40 agonist ivuxolimab. The receptor source for this set is an adult with an advanced solid tumor such as melanoma, head and neck, liver or kidney cancer.

This clone was counted a single time. A read error may produce the germline difference seen at one junction end. DNA for the CDR3: TGTGCCAGCCGCCAACAGGGAACCTACGAGCAGTACTTC. It codes for CASRQQGTYEQYF. The J gene is TRBJ2-7, the V gene TRBV14; D may be TRBD1 (6 bases). There are 13 residues in the CDR3. CDR1 and CDR2 from the germline V gene are SGHDN and FVKESK.

The genes are TRBV7-9 and TRBJ2-1, with TRBD1 matching over 12 bases. The CDR3 has 15 amino acids. V lost 4 bases to trimming and J lost 9 bases; unmatched junction nucleotides: 7. In germline, CDR1 is SEHNR, CDR2 FQNEAQ (reference sequence). The DNA for the CDR3 is TGTGCCAGCAGCTCACCGGGACAGGGGGCAGGTGAGCAGTTCTTC. This translates into CASSSPGQGAGEQFF.

V gene TRBV29-1 combines with J gene TRBJ2-3; D is unclear. This CDR3 comprises 15 residues. In germline, CDR1 is SQVTM, CDR2 ANQGSEA. Trimming took 5 bases from V and 0 from J, leaving 15 bases between them. The CDR3 reads CSVSLRSTSTDTQYF. CDR3 DNA: TGCAGCGTTTCCCTGCGTTCGACTAGCACAGATACGCAGTATTTT.

The chain links TRBV10-1 to TRBJ2-7; TRBD2 aligns across 15 bases. Trimming took 4 bases from V and 8 from J; bases not matched to a gene: 6. CDR1 is WNHNN and CDR2 is SYGVQD in the germline V gene (reference sequence). CDR3 length: 15 residues. This CDR3 is CASSGTGTSGRQQYF. The CDR3 DNA sequence: TGCGCCAGCAGTGGAACCGGGACTAGCGGGAGGCAGCAGTACTTC.

This chain uses TRBV7-6 with TRBJ1-5; D gene uncertain. The germline V and J ends were trimmed by 0 bases and 11 bases, with 11 bases remaining between them. The germline CDR1 and CDR2 sequences are SGHVS and FNYEAQ. The CDR3 loop spans 13 amino acids. CDR3 loop: CASSLAGGKAQHF. The CDR3 region has the DNA TGTGCCAGCAGCTTAGCGGGCGGGAAGGCCCAGCATTTT. The whole variable domain, remainder taken from reference TRBV7-6 and TRBJ1-5, is GAGVSQSPRYKVTKRGQDVALRCDPISGHVSLYWYRQALGQGPEFLTYFNYEAQQDKSGLPNDRFSAERPEGSISTLTIQRTEQRDSAMYRCASSLAGGKAQHFGDGTRLSIL.

By share, this clone counts as medium-sized (0.01 to 0.1%). This sequence joins TRBV28 and TRBJ2-7; 16 positions match TRBD2. CDR3 length: 17 residues. The germline V gene encodes CDR1 MDHEN and CDR2 SYDVKM. Unmatched junction bases numbered 12, after V lost 6 bases and J lost 7 bases. DNA of the CDR3: TGTGCCAGCAGCGACAGGGGACTAGCGGGAGGGCGGGGGGAGCAGTACTTC. Amino acid sequence: CASSDRGLAGGRGEQYF.

This chain uses TRBV4-3 with TRBJ2-1; 9 positions match TRBD1. J gave up 0 bases and V 3 bases, and 6 bases lay outside the gene matches. The germline V gene encodes CDR1 LGHNA and CDR2 YSLEER. CDR3 length: 17 amino acids. CDR3 sequence: CASSQTGGTRSYNEQFF. CDR3 nucleotides: TGCGCCAGCAGCCAGACAGGGGGTACCCGCTCCTACAATGAGCAGTTCTTC.

The genes are TRBV4-1 and TRBJ2-7; D unclear. V gave up 0 bases and J gave up 1 base, with 7 bases separating them. Germline V gene data show CDR1 as MGHRA and CDR2 as YSYEKL. The CDR3 consists of 14 residues. CDR3 loop: CASSQDTGSYEQYF. In DNA form, the CDR3 reads TGCGCCAGCAGCCAAGACACTGGATCCTACGAGCAGTACTTC.

V usage is TRBV5-4 and J usage is TRBJ2-3; D is possibly TRBD2 (5 bases). There are 16 residues in the CDR3. With 4 bases removed from V and 5 bases from J, the gap between germline ends came to 20 bases. Germline V gene data show CDR1 as SGHNT and CDR2 as YYREEE (reference sequence). The CDR3 loop is CASSPMINDYVDTQYF. DNA of the CDR3: TGTGCCAGCAGCCCTATGATCAACGACTACGTAGATACGCAGTATTTT.

The chain is built from TRBV11-3 and TRBJ2-3, with 9 bases lining up with TRBD1. J lost 5 bases, V lost 4 bases, and 7 bases had no gene match. CDR1 is SGHNT, CDR2 YENEEA, per germline. There are 15 residues in the CDR3. The CDR3 DNA follows: TGTGCCAGCAGCTCCCGGGACAGGGTCGGAGATACGCAGTATTTT. It yields the protein CASSSRDRVGDTQYF.

The chain links TRBV27 to TRBJ2-1, with TRBD1 as a possible D gene (6 bases). The V end was cut by 5 bases, the J end by 3 bases, with 11 bases between. This CDR3 has 14 residues. The germline V gene has CDR1 MNHEY and CDR2 SMNVEV (reference sequence). The CDR3 DNA is TGTGCCAGCAGTCTTGACAGGTTCTACAATGAGCAGTTCTTC. Its protein is CASSLDRFYNEQFF.

V is TRBV7-2 and J is TRBJ2-7; 8 bases are shared with TRBD2. V was clipped by 5 bases and J by 3 bases; unmatched bases: 9. Germline lookup yields CDR1 SGHTA and CDR2 FQGNSA. The CDR3 loop spans 15 amino acids. The CDR3 region has the DNA TGTGCCAGCAGCCCGCGGCCCGCGGGGGGCTACGAGCAGTACTTC. Translating it yields CASSPRPAGGYEQYF.

This clone was recorded once. The chain is built from TRBV7-8 and TRBJ1-1; D gene uncertain. The CDR3 length is 17 residues. Germline values: CDR1 SGHVS, CDR2 FQNEAQ. V shed 1 base and J shed 4 bases, with 19 bases lying between them. Written as DNA, the CDR3 is TGTGCCAGCAGCTTAGTAGGGTCGGGATATAGCCGCACTGAAGCTTTCTTT. Translation: CASSLVGSGYSRTEAFF. Full variable domain (remainder filled in from reference TRBV7-8 and TRBJ1-1): GAGVSQSPRYKVAKRGQDVALRCDPISGHVSLFWYQQALGQGPEFLTYFQNEAQLDKSGLPSDRFFAERPEGSVSTLKIQRTQQEDSAVYLCASSLVGSGYSRTEAFFGQGTRLTVV.

The chain combines TRBV5-1 with TRBJ2-1; D is unclear. The germline CDR1 and CDR2 sequences are SGHRS and YFSETQ. V gave up 4 bases and J gave up 4 bases, with 9 bases separating them. This CDR3 has 13 residues. The CDR3 bases are TGCGCCAGCAGCCAGTGGTTATACAATGAGCAGTTCTTC. Amino acids: CASSQWLYNEQFF. The whole variable domain, remainder taken from reference TRBV5-1 and TRBJ2-1, is KAGVTQTPRYLIKTRGQQVTLSCSPISGHRSVSWYQQTPGQGLQFLFEYFSETQRNKGNFPGRFSGRQFSNSRSEMNVSTLELGDSALYLCASSQWLYNEQFFGPGTRLTVL.

In this sample, this clone is medium-sized. V and J are TRBV4-1 and TRBJ2-7, with TRBD1 matching 7 bases. V gave up 4 bases and J gave up 2 bases; unmatched junction bases: 8. This CDR3 has 15 amino acids. Germline loops: CDR1 MGHRA, CDR2 YSYEKL. The CDR3 nucleotides are TGCGCCAGCAGCCGCCAAGGACAGGCCACCTACGAGCAGTACTTC. Translating gives CASSRQGQATYEQYF.

The gene calls are TRBV30 and TRBJ1-4; D ambiguous. The length of the CDR3 is 13 residues. Per the germline V gene, CDR1 is GTSNPN and CDR2 is SVGIG (reference sequence). Trimming shortened V by 5 bases and J by 8 bases, and 15 bases separated the two germline ends. The CDR3 DNA is TGTGCCTGGTCTTTCGGGAATAGAGAAAAACTGTTTTTT. As protein: CAWSFGNREKLFF.

The V and J genes are TRBV5-1 and TRBJ2-7; TRBD2 agrees at 8 bases. The CDR3 consists of 18 residues. J was trimmed by 3 bases and V by 2 bases; bases with no gene match: 16. Germline loops: CDR1 SGHRS, CDR2 YFSETQ. CDR3 region: CASSFTIDPTSGVYEQYF. The DNA of the CDR3 is TGCGCCAGCAGCTTTACCATAGATCCTACTAGCGGAGTCTACGAGCAGTACTTC.

The genes are TRBV29-1 and TRBJ1-1; the D gene is possibly TRBD1 (5 bases). CDR3 length: 14 residues. Trimming removed 6 bases at V and 6 bases at J, with 20 bases between. CDR1 is SQVTM and CDR2 is ANQGSEA in the germline V gene. CDR3 sequence reads: CSVAGQGGFSEAFF. In nucleotides, the CDR3 is TGCAGCGTCGCAGGGCAGGGCGGGTTCTCTGAAGCTTTCTTT.

The J gene is TRBJ2-1, the V gene TRBV25-1; the D is unclear. Germline V lookup: CDR1 MGHDK, CDR2 SYGVNS. Trimming stripped 2 bases from V and 13 bases from J, with 12 bases between. The CDR3 has 12 amino acids. This chain's CDR3 is CASSEGNSPQFF. The DNA of the CDR3 is TGTGCCAGCAGTGAAGGGAACTCACCACAGTTCTTC.

The rearrangement links TRBV29-1 to TRBJ2-1; 11 bases map to TRBD2. With V trimmed by 8 bases and J by 1 base, 19 bases remained unmatched. The CDR3 contains 19 residues. The germline gives CDR1 SQVTM, CDR2 ANQGSEA. CDR3 sequence reads: CSSVAPTSGNVKSYNEQFF. The CDR3 DNA reads TGCAGCTCTGTTGCCCCGACTAGCGGGAATGTTAAGTCCTACAATGAGCAGTTCTTC.

By frequency in the sample, this clone is medium-sized (0.01 to 0.1%). J is TRBJ2-5 and V is TRBV6-4; 8 positions match TRBD2. There are 15 residues in the CDR3. The ends lost 3 bases at V and 3 bases at J; junction bases unmatched: 6. Germline V lookup: CDR1 MRHNA, CDR2 SNTAGT. The CDR3 DNA follows: TGTGCCAGCAGTGAGCTAGCGGGCAATAAAGAGACCCAGTACTTC. Its protein is CASSELAGNKETQYF.

The chain carries TRBV19 and TRBJ2-7; TRBD1 or TRBD2 may be the D gene (5 bases each). The CDR3 has 11 residues. V was shortened by 5 bases and J by 3 bases, with 5 bases between the two germline ends. Germline values: CDR1 LNHDA, CDR2 SQIVND (reference sequence). CDR3 nucleotide sequence: TGTGCCAGTAGTGGGGGCTACGAGCAGTACTTC. As protein: CASSGGYEQYF.